This entry lists 9 T cell receptor beta chains sequenced from one sample in a study of control samples from healthy donors and cancer patients. Here immunoSEQ multiplex PCR was the method, and the copy in TCRdb shows in-frame clones only, minus some. The sample holds fewer than 200,000 clones; 90% to 95% are singletons and the top ten take around 1.6%. Sequencing was carried out using blood. Receptor source: a young man in good health.

J is TRBJ2-1 and V is TRBV4-1; weak D call: TRBD2 (6 bases). CDR1 is MGHRA and CDR2 is YSYEKL in the germline V gene. The V gene lost 4 bases and the J gene lost 7 bases, with 20 bases spanning the gap. This CDR3 has 16 amino acids. DNA of the CDR3: TGCGCCAGCAGCCGTAGCGGACTACTACTCCAGAATGAGCAGTTCTTC. It translates to CASSRSGLLLQNEQFF.

The CDR3, as DNA: TGTGCCACTACCCTTACTTCGACCGGGGGAACAGATACGCAGTATTTT. It encodes CATTLTSTGGTDTQYF. This chain links TRBV19 with TRBJ2-3; D is possibly TRBD2 (6 bases). Per the germline V gene, CDR1 is LNHDA and CDR2 is SQIVND (reference sequence). V was pared by 10 bases and J by 3 bases, with 23 bases between. This CDR3 has 16 amino acids.

The gene calls are TRBV30 and TRBJ2-3; 11 nucleotides agree with TRBD2. The germline V gene has CDR1 GTSNPN and CDR2 SVGIG (reference sequence). Losses at the gene ends were 3 bases for V and 1 base for J; bases not matched to a gene: 0. The CDR3 runs 14 residues. The CDR3 spells CAWRLAGGTDTQYF. CDR3 bases: TGTGCCTGGAGACTAGCGGGGGGCACAGATACGCAGTATTTT. Full variable domain (outside the CDR3, taken from reference TRBV30 and TRBJ2-3): SQTIHQWPATLVQPVGSPLSLECTVEGTSNPNLYWYRQAAGRGLQLLFYSVGIGQISSEVPQNLSASRPQDRQFILSSKKLLLSDSGFYLCAWRLAGGTDTQYFGPGTRLTVL.

The rearrangement uses TRBV2 and TRBJ1-6; D is unresolved. CDR3 size: 11 residues. V was cut by 7 bases and J by 7 bases, with 5 bases left in between. Germline CDR1 reads SNHLY; CDR2 reads FYNNEI. The CDR3 coding sequence is TGTGCCAGCACAGAGAATTCACCCCTCCACTTT. As protein: CASTENSPLHF.

The V and J genes are TRBV12-3 or TRBV12-4 and TRBJ1-2, with D uncertain. V was cut by 8 bases and J by 2 bases, with 9 bases left in between. The CDR3 length is 12 residues. CDR3 nucleotide sequence: TGTGCCAGCGGTGTGACCAACTATGGCTACACCTTC. This encodes CASGVTNYGYTF.

V usage is TRBV12-5 and J usage is TRBJ2-1, with 7 positions matching TRBD1. Germline lookup yields CDR1 LGHNT and CDR2 FRNRAP. The CDR3 consists of 17 residues. V was pared by 1 base and J by 2 bases, with 8 bases of the junction left unmatched. The CDR3 nucleotides read TGTGCTAGTGGTTTGGCAACGGTGACAGGGACCTACAATGAGCAGTTCTTC. Translation gives CASGLATVTGTYNEQFF.

A single count supports this clone. The V gene is TRBV30, the J gene TRBJ2-1; D call uncertain. CDR3 length equals 15 residues. Germline V CDR1 and CDR2: GTSNPN, SVGIG (reference sequence). V lost 0 bases, J lost 5 bases, and 14 bases lay in between. The CDR3 reads CAWSVSAARHNEQFF. DNA for the CDR3: TGTGCCTGGAGTGTAAGTGCGGCTAGGCACAATGAGCAGTTCTTC.

V gene TRBV27 combines with J gene TRBJ2-3; weak D call: TRBD2 (6 bases). Germline V gene sequence: CDR1 MNHEY, CDR2 SMNVEV (reference sequence). The CDR3 loop spans 13 amino acids. V shed 5 bases and J shed 6 bases, with 12 bases lying between them. CDR3 DNA: TGTGCCAGCAGTCTTACACGGGAGGATACGCAGTATTTT. It specifies CASSLTREDTQYF.

The rearrangement links TRBV7-2 to TRBJ2-7; D may be TRBD1 (5 bases). The CDR3 is made up of 15 amino acids. Germline V gene lookup returns CDR1 SGHTA and CDR2 FQGNSA. V was clipped by 2 bases and J by 4 bases, with 15 bases between them. The CDR3 region has the DNA TGTGCCAGCAGCTTATACCTCTTAGGGGCTTACGAGCAGTACTTC. This translates into CASSLYLLGAYEQYF.